The clone carrying this T cell receptor beta chain turned up a few times. As yet, its antigen is unknown. This sample's time point: new active TB diagnosis, blood taken before or within 7 days of starting treatment. Generated by immunoSEQ multiplex PCR, the TCRdb table keeps only in-frame clones and is missing some. The sample records 31,000 or so clones, around 88% being singletons. This record belongs to a study of T cells in tuberculosis. Findings and caveats of the study: The TCR-beta difference was not significant; alpha differences partly reflected length.

Germline loops: CDR1 SGHRS, CDR2 YFSETQ. J gave up 3 bases and V 5 bases, and 6 bases lay outside the gene matches. CDR3 length equals 15 residues. The input for sequencing was PBMCs, taken at tuberculosis diagnosis. The TCR comes from an adult with tuberculosis. The chain is built from TRBV5-1 and TRBJ2-7, with 12 bases matching TRBD2. The CDR3 DNA reads TGCGCCAGCAGTTTATGGACTAGCGGGAACTACGAGCAGTACTTC. It encodes CASSLWTSGNYEQYF.